Below are 28 T cell receptor beta chains sequenced from a single sample in a study of blood T cell repertoires in COVID-19. Only in-frame clones appear in the TCRdb table, and some are missing; sequencing was by immunoSEQ multiplex PCR. This table holds roughly 100,000 clones, 82% found once. What was sequenced was peripheral blood. All receptors come from a man aged 55 to 70 with acute or convalescent COVID-19.

The chain combines TRBV18 with TRBJ1-1; D gene uncertain. This CDR3 is 16 amino acids long. Germline CDR1 reads KGHSH; CDR2 reads LQKENI. Trimming took off 0 bases at V and 1 base at J, with 12 bases between the two ends. CDR3 sequence reads: CASSPPGLGENTEAFF. CDR3 DNA: TGTGCCAGCTCACCACCCGGACTGGGTGAGAACACTGAAGCTTTCTTT.

This chain links TRBV19 with TRBJ2-3; D perhaps matches TRBD1 (6 bases). The V and J ends lost 11 bases and 3 bases respectively, with 15 bases between them. Germline V gives CDR1 LNHDA, CDR2 SQIVND (reference sequence). CDR3 length: 13 amino acids. The CDR3 spells CASSRGGTDTQYF. Here the CDR3 DNA reads TGTGCCTCTAGTAGAGGGGGAACAGATACGCAGTATTTT.

The V and J genes are TRBV7-3 and TRBJ2-3; 11 bases fit TRBD2. CDR3 size: 15 residues. V lost 3 bases and J lost 6; bases outside the gene matches: 5. CDR1 SGHTA and CDR2 FQGTGA come from the germline V gene. CDR3 residues: CASSFPLAGADTQYF. CDR3 in DNA: TGTGCCAGCAGCTTTCCACTAGCGGGAGCGGATACGCAGTATTTT.

The J gene is TRBJ2-6, the V gene TRBV5-1; tentatively, D is TRBD1 (5 bases). Germline loops: CDR1 SGHRS, CDR2 YFSETQ. With 0 bases removed from V and 3 bases from J, the gap between germline ends came to 10 bases. This CDR3 is 16 amino acids long. CDR3 nucleotide sequence: TGCGCCAGCAGCTTGGCAGGAACAGGTGGGGCCAACGTCCTGACTTTC. Translation gives CASSLAGTGGANVLTF.

The rearrangement uses TRBV5-1 and TRBJ1-4; 8 nucleotides line up with TRBD1. After removal of 3 bases from V and 3 bases from J, the junction contained 1 base not matched to a gene. CDR1 is SGHRS, CDR2 YFSETQ, per germline. This CDR3 spans 14 amino acids. The CDR3 DNA is TGCGCCAGCAGCTCAGGGGGCCCTAATGAAAAACTGTTTTTT. As protein: CASSSGGPNEKLFF.

This clone has a single count. The V call is TRBV3-1 (or the pseudogene TRBV3-2), the J call TRBJ2-7, with D tentatively TRBD1 (5 bases). Germline V CDR1 and CDR2: LGHDT, YNNKEL (reference sequence). V was shortened by 1 base and J by 5 bases, with 12 bases between the two germline ends. CDR3 length equals 14 residues. DNA for the CDR3: TGTGCCAGCAGCCAAGGGGGCAGGGAAAACGAGCAGTACTTC. Translation: CASSQGGRENEQYF.

The table lists this clone with a few counts. The chain employs TRBV7-9 and TRBJ2-7, with TRBD1 matching over 7 bases. Germline V gene sequence: CDR1 SEHNR, CDR2 FQNEAQ (reference sequence). Germline trimming cut 6 bases from V and 0 bases from J; bases unmatched to any gene: 8. The CDR3 runs to 15 residues. The CDR3, as DNA: TGTGCCAGCAGGGGGTCGGGACAGTACTCCTACGAGCAGTACTTC. It codes for CASRGSGQYSYEQYF.

The table lists this clone with a few counts. This chain links TRBV5-1 with TRBJ2-3, with 10 bases fitting TRBD2. Germline loops: CDR1 SGHRS, CDR2 YFSETQ. The V segment lost 0 bases and the J segment 2 bases; nucleotides outside the gene matches: 6. The CDR3 is made up of 17 amino acids. CDR3 sequence reads: CASSLGGLASPTDTQYF. CDR3 coding DNA: TGCGCCAGCAGCTTGGGGGGACTAGCGAGCCCCACAGATACGCAGTATTTT.

This clone was detected a few times. Other DNA sequences in the sample encode the same CDR3. The V and J genes are TRBV7-3 and TRBJ2-1; TRBD2 aligns across 9 bases. The CDR3 runs to 16 residues. Germline lookup yields CDR1 SGHTA and CDR2 FQGTGA. The J segment lost 4 bases and the V segment lost 5 bases, leaving 9 bases of the junction unmatched. The CDR3 here is CASSPQGAGGYNEQFF. CDR3 nucleotides: TGTGCCAGCAGCCCCCAGGGAGCGGGGGGATACAATGAGCAGTTCTTC.

The CDR3 sequence is CASSSPGTSGRGNEQFF. The CDR3, as DNA: TGTGCCAGCAGCTCCCCAGGGACTAGCGGGAGGGGAAATGAGCAGTTCTTC. The V gene is TRBV5-4, the J gene TRBJ2-1; 16 bases agree with TRBD2. With V trimmed by 3 bases and J by 7 bases, 7 bases remained unmatched. The CDR3 has 17 amino acids. Germline lookup yields CDR1 SGHNT and CDR2 YYREEE (reference sequence).

This chain links TRBV5-1 with TRBJ2-3; TRBD1 matches at 7 bases. CDR1 SGHRS and CDR2 YFSETQ come from the germline V gene. The CDR3 consists of 15 residues. J was trimmed by 2 bases and V by 3 bases; bases with no gene match: 6. The CDR3 DNA reads TGCGCCAGCAGCTCCCTACAGGGGAACACAGATACGCAGTATTTT. Its translation is CASSSLQGNTDTQYF.

About this clone itself: In the same sample, other DNA sequences code for this CDR3. The chain is built from TRBV18 and TRBJ1-4; 8 bases line up with TRBD1. The CDR3 consists of 15 residues. Germline CDR1 reads KGHSH; CDR2 reads LQKENI. J gave up 8 bases and V 6 bases, and 11 bases lay outside the gene matches. The CDR3, as DNA: TGTGCCAGCTCGCCAGAAAGGACAGGGAGGGAAAAACTGTTTTTT. It is translated as CASSPERTGREKLFF.

This clone has a single count. The rearrangement links TRBV9 to TRBJ1-1, with D tentatively TRBD1 (6 bases). The V end was cut by 0 bases, the J end by 1 base, with 10 bases between. The CDR3 consists of 15 residues. Germline V gene sequence: CDR1 SGDLS, CDR2 YYNGEE. CDR3 sequence: CASSVANRANTEAFF. The CDR3 DNA follows: TGTGCCAGCAGCGTAGCGAACAGGGCGAACACTGAAGCTTTCTTT.

The chain is built from TRBV14 and TRBJ1-5; D gene ambiguous. The CDR3 has 13 residues. The V and J ends lost 4 bases and 6 bases respectively, with 10 bases between them. Germline V CDR1 and CDR2: SGHDN, FVKESK. The CDR3 sequence: CASSPSEGQPQHF. As DNA, the CDR3 is TGTGCCAGCAGCCCAAGTGAGGGTCAGCCCCAGCATTTT.

CDR3 in amino acids: CASSLGQDLRYNSPLHF. The CDR3 bases are TGCGCCAGCAGCTTGGGGCAGGATCTCCGCTATAATTCACCCCTCCACTTT. The chain recombines TRBV5-1 with TRBJ1-6; D not certain. The CDR3 spans 17 residues. The V end was cut by 0 bases, the J end by 3 bases, with 13 bases between. Per the germline V gene, CDR1 is SGHRS and CDR2 is YFSETQ.

The V and J genes are TRBV7-6 and TRBJ2-7, with 8 nucleotides matching TRBD1. Germline V lookup: CDR1 SGHVS, CDR2 FNYEAQ. This CDR3 has 19 residues. The J segment lost 0 bases and the V segment lost 1 base, leaving 14 bases of the junction unmatched. The CDR3 DNA is TGTGCCAGCAGCTTAGGCTTTTTTCGGACAGGGCTCTCCTCCTACGAGCAGTACTTC. Encoded protein: CASSLGFFRTGLSSYEQYF.

The rearrangement joins TRBV4-2 to TRBJ1-1; D is unclear. Per the germline V gene, CDR1 is LGHNA and CDR2 is YNFKEQ. The V end was cut by 0 bases, the J end by 1 base, with 9 bases between. This CDR3 is built from 15 residues. The CDR3 sequence is CASSQEIQSNTEAFF. As DNA, the CDR3 is TGTGCCAGCAGCCAAGAGATACAGTCGAACACTGAAGCTTTCTTT.

The chain couples TRBV2 to TRBJ2-1, with 9 bases aligning to TRBD2. The CDR3 length is 15 residues. The ends lost 7 bases at V and 6 bases at J; junction bases unmatched: 10. Germline V lookup: CDR1 SNHLY, CDR2 FYNNEI. The CDR3 spells CASTRKSSGINEQFF. The CDR3 DNA reads TGTGCCAGCACCAGAAAATCTAGCGGGATCAATGAGCAGTTCTTC.

The chain recombines TRBV2 with TRBJ2-3; D is ambiguous. The germline V gene has CDR1 SNHLY and CDR2 FYNNEI. Trimming took 7 bases from V and 1 from J, leaving 9 bases between them. This CDR3 comprises 13 residues. The DNA for the CDR3 is TGTGCCAGCAACAAAATACGCACAGATACGCAGTATTTT. Protein sequence: CASNKIRTDTQYF.

J is TRBJ1-1 and V is TRBV6-5; 7 bases match TRBD1. The V gene end was trimmed by 6 bases and the J gene end by 1 base; junction bases not matched to a gene: 8. The CDR3 totals 15 residues. The V gene's germline CDR1 is MNHEY and CDR2 SVGAGI. CDR3 amino acids: CASRSGDRANTEAFF. The CDR3 nucleotides read TGTGCCAGCAGATCAGGGGACAGAGCGAACACTGAAGCTTTCTTT.

This rearrangement joins TRBV28 to TRBJ1-6; 7 bases agree with TRBD1. CDR3 size: 14 residues. Trimming removed 3 bases from V and 9 bases from J; junction bases left unmatched: 5. Germline CDR1 is MDHEN and CDR2 is SYDVKM. CDR3 amino acids: CASSLTGIGSPLHF. Here the CDR3 DNA reads TGTGCCAGCAGTTTGACAGGGATTGGTTCACCCCTCCACTTT.

This clone is labeled as medium-sized. Additional DNA sequences in this sample encode the identical CDR3. The chain joins TRBV6-5 to TRBJ2-2; TRBD1 matches at 7 bases. CDR1 and CDR2 (germline): MNHEY, SVGAGI. V lost 6 bases and J lost 2; bases outside the gene matches: 6. The CDR3 spans 15 residues. CDR3 region: CASRPGTDNTGELFF. CDR3 DNA sequence: TGTGCCAGCAGGCCCGGGACAGACAACACCGGGGAGCTGTTTTTT.

CDR3 in amino acids: CASSFPTPTKNTGELFF. The CDR3 DNA reads TGTGCCAGCAGTTTCCCGACCCCGACTAAGAACACCGGGGAGCTGTTTTTT. The chain uses TRBV28 and TRBJ2-2; tentatively, D is TRBD2 (5 bases). The CDR3 extends over 17 amino acids. CDR1 and CDR2 (germline): MDHEN, SYDVKM. V lost 3 bases, J lost 1 base, and 15 bases lay in between.

The chain carries TRBV19 and TRBJ1-5; D gene uncertain. The V end was cut by 5 bases, the J end by 3 bases, with 11 bases between. The CDR3 has 14 residues. Germline lookup yields CDR1 LNHDA and CDR2 SQIVND (reference sequence). CDR3 sequence: CASSSGLLNQPQHF. As DNA, the CDR3 is TGTGCCAGTAGTTCGGGTCTCCTCAATCAGCCCCAGCATTTT.

This chain links TRBV6-1 with TRBJ1-5; D is ambiguous. CDR3 length: 15 amino acids. The germline CDR1 and CDR2 sequences are MNHNS and SASEGT. The V gene lost 0 bases and the J gene lost 0 bases, with 6 bases spanning the gap. In nucleotides, the CDR3 is TGTGCCAGCAGTGAAGCCCCAGGTAGCAATCAGCCCCAGCATTTT. Protein product: CASSEAPGSNQPQHF.

The V and J genes are TRBV6-5 and TRBJ2-1; TRBD1 aligns across 9 bases. This CDR3 has 15 amino acids. CDR1 and CDR2 (germline): MNHEY, SVGAGI. Losses at the gene ends were 2 bases for V and 7 bases for J; bases not matched to a gene: 6. CDR3: CASSYGGQGRNEQFF. In nucleotides, the CDR3 is TGTGCCAGCAGTTACGGAGGACAGGGGAGGAATGAGCAGTTCTTC.

A few counts support this clone. V and J are TRBV28 and TRBJ2-1; tentatively, D is TRBD2 (5 bases). This CDR3 has 16 residues. Per the germline V gene, CDR1 is MDHEN and CDR2 is SYDVKM. V was clipped by 7 bases and J by 1 base, with 17 bases between them. The DNA for the CDR3 is TGTGCCAGCACCCCACTAGGACGAGCGTCCTACAATGAGCAGTTCTTC. Protein: CASTPLGRASYNEQFF.

J is TRBJ2-3 and V is TRBV7-6; TRBD2 is a possible D gene (5 bases). The CDR3 contains 15 residues. Trimming removed 8 bases from V and 4 bases from J, with 19 bases in between. Germline V gene data show CDR1 as SGHVS and CDR2 as FNYEAQ. The CDR3 bases are TGTGCCAGCTCGAAGTCCGTAGCGATAGCAGATACGCAGTATTTT. As protein: CASSKSVAIADTQYF.